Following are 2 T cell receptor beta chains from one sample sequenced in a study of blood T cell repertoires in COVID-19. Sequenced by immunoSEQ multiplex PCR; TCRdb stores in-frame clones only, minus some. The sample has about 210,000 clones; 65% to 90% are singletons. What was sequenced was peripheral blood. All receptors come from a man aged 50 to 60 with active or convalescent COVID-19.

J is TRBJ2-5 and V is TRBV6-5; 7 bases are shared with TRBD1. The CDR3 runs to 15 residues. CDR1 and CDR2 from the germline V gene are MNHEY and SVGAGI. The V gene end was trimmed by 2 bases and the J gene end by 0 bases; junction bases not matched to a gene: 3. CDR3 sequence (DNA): TGTGCCAGCAGTTACCTACAGGGGCACCAAGAGACCCAGTACTTC. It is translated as CASSYLQGHQETQYF.

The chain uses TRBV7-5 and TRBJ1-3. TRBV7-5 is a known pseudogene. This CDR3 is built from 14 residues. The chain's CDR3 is CVRSTRGVADTIYF. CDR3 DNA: TGTGTCAGAAGCACACGGGGGGTCGCGGACACCATATATTTT.